This TCR beta chain was profiled in a study of shared clonotypes between healthy human individuals. Study-wide results and caveats: An expected dependence of interdonor clonotype sharing on sequencing depth was noted. A reduction in generation probabilities was seen for non-shared clonotypes relative to those shared by all four donors.

The germline CDR1 and CDR2 sequences are MNHEY and SMNVEV (reference sequence). This CDR3 comprises 14 residues. Deletions cut 2 bases from V and 2 bases from J, with 9 bases between. In the authors' methods: There were no quality scores in the junction-only immunoSEQ sequences, so filtering differed. Using immunoSEQ multiplex PCR, the repertoire was profiled, and TCRdb retains in-frame clones only, with some absent. Clone size and V and J calls were adopted from that table, with D and trimming inferred from the DNA. The repertoire holds about 2.2 million clones, with 85% to 95% as singletons. This clone was found once. Its antigen is unknown. The same CDR3 arises from other DNA sequences in this sample as well. The naive CD8 population came from CD45RO-negative cells selected for CCR7, without terminally differentiated effector memory CD45RA+ cells.

This sequence originates from a man between 18 and 35 years old in good health. Some clones in this sample may be carry-over from other donors' samples. The sequenced sample was naive CD8+ T cells from PBMCs. The V call is TRBV27, the J call TRBJ1-2; no clear D gene. CDR3 sequence: CASSLSLGNYGYTF. The CDR3 bases are TGTGCCAGCAGTTTAAGTCTGGGGAACTATGGCTACACCTTC.